The 16 T cell receptor beta chains reported below all come from one sample, sequenced in a study of blood T cell repertoires in COVID-19. Sequencing was performed with immunoSEQ multiplex PCR; in TCRdb, only in-frame clones are kept and a portion is missing. The table shows fewer than 300,000 clones, with around nine tenths occurring only once. Material: PBMCs or T cells enriched from blood (not recorded which). These receptors were taken from a man in his forties who had recovered from COVID-19.

This chain uses TRBV4-3 with TRBJ1-4; D might be TRBD1 (5 bases). The germline V gene encodes CDR1 LGHNA and CDR2 YSLEER. Trimming removed 0 bases from V and 10 bases from J, with 15 bases in between. This CDR3 spans 15 amino acids. CDR3 nucleotides: TGCGCCAGCAGCCAAGACAGGGTCTCGCCGGGAAAACTGTTTTTT. Translating it yields CASSQDRVSPGKLFF.

The gene calls are TRBV7-3 and TRBJ2-2, with D unresolved. Germline values: CDR1 SGHTA, CDR2 FQGTGA. V shed 5 bases and J shed 1 base, with 8 bases lying between them. The CDR3 covers 14 residues. CDR3 residues: CASSPTVNTGELFF. CDR3 nucleotide sequence: TGTGCCAGCAGCCCCACAGTGAACACCGGGGAGCTGTTTTTT.

The chain joins TRBV15 to TRBJ2-6; D might be TRBD2 (5 bases). Germline CDR1 and CDR2: LNHNV and YYDKDF (reference sequence). The CDR3 has 15 amino acids. V gave up 6 bases and J gave up 0 bases, with 9 bases separating them. The CDR3: CATRGLNSGANVLTF. DNA for the CDR3: TGTGCCACCAGAGGACTCAACTCTGGGGCCAACGTCCTGACTTTC.

This chain joins TRBV28 and TRBJ2-7, with D tentatively TRBD1 (6 bases). With 5 bases removed from V and 7 bases from J, the gap between germline ends came to 18 bases. The germline gives CDR1 MDHEN, CDR2 SYDVKM. CDR3 length equals 14 residues. The CDR3 region is CASSMGAGSREQYF. CDR3 nucleotides: TGTGCCAGCAGTATGGGGGCTGGTTCGCGGGAGCAGTACTTC.

J is TRBJ2-7 and V is TRBV6-4, with a weak D call TRBD2 (6 bases). V was pared by 0 bases and J by 1 base, with 19 bases between. Germline V CDR1 and CDR2: MRHNA, SNTAGT. The CDR3 runs to 18 residues. The DNA of the CDR3 is TGTGCCAGCAGTGACTCTCGCCTCGTAGGAGGGATTTCCTACGAGCAGTACTTC. Translating gives CASSDSRLVGGISYEQYF.

The chain has TRBV7-2 and TRBJ1-2; weak D call: TRBD1 (5 bases). This CDR3 contains 13 residues. Trimming took 3 bases from V and 2 from J, leaving 7 bases between them. Germline CDR1 reads SGHTA; CDR2 reads FQGNSA. The CDR3 here is CASSLTENYGYTF. Here the CDR3 DNA reads TGTGCCAGCAGCTTGACAGAGAACTATGGCTACACCTTC.

V gene TRBV27 combines with J gene TRBJ2-2; 9 nucleotides agree with TRBD1. The germline V gene encodes CDR1 MNHEY and CDR2 SMNVEV (reference sequence). This CDR3 region has 19 residues. V lost 0 bases and J lost 6; bases outside the gene matches: 14. The CDR3 spells CASSLSAWVGTGIAGELFF. CDR3 sequence (DNA): TGTGCCAGCAGTTTATCTGCTTGGGTTGGGACAGGGATAGCCGGGGAGCTGTTTTTT.

This chain uses TRBV6-2 or TRBV6-3 with TRBJ2-7, with 8 bases aligning to TRBD1. The V segment lost 6 bases and the J segment 3 bases; nucleotides outside the gene matches: 16. The CDR3 extends over 17 amino acids. CDR1 and CDR2 from the germline V gene are MNHEY and SVGEGT. The CDR3 spells CASSHGQGASRVYEQYF. The CDR3 DNA reads as TGTGCCAGCAGCCACGGGCAGGGGGCAAGTCGGGTCTACGAGCAGTACTTC.

The chain recombines TRBV5-5 with TRBJ2-7; 7 bases are shared with TRBD1. Trimming took 0 bases from V and 4 from J; bases not matched to a gene: 7. The V gene's germline CDR1 is SGHKS and CDR2 YYEKEE (reference sequence). The CDR3 has 15 residues. The CDR3 sequence: CASSLGQGSHYEQYF. DNA of the CDR3: TGTGCCAGCAGCTTGGGACAGGGCTCGCATTACGAGCAGTACTTC.

The sample holds one count of this clone. This chain uses TRBV5-6 with TRBJ1-4, with 9 bases matching TRBD1. The length of the CDR3 is 16 residues. The germline V gene has CDR1 SGHDT and CDR2 YYEEEE. With 4 bases clipped from V and 4 bases from J, the junction kept 8 bases outside the gene matches. The CDR3 loop reads CASSPGQGLFNEKLFF. CDR3 in DNA: TGTGCCAGCAGCCCGGGACAGGGCCTTTTTAATGAAAAACTGTTTTTT. The full variable domain, its missing parts supplied by reference TRBV5-6 and TRBJ1-4, is DAGVTQSPTHLIKTRGQQVTLRCSPKSGHDTVSWYQQALGQGPQFIFQYYEEEERQRGNFPDRFSGHQFPNYSSELNVNALLLGDSALYLCASSPGQGLFNEKLFFGSGTQLSVL.

In the case of this clone: Other nucleotide sequences from this sample produce the same CDR3. The rearrangement links TRBV18 to TRBJ2-5; 7 bases fit TRBD1. The germline CDR1 and CDR2 sequences are KGHSH and LQKENI. J lost 5 bases, V lost 2 bases, and 2 bases had no gene match. The CDR3 spans 13 residues. CDR3 nucleotide sequence: TGTGCCAGCTCACCAAACAGGGGCGAGACCCAGTACTTC. It specifies CASSPNRGETQYF.

This clone was seen once. V and J are TRBV29-1 and TRBJ2-2; 7 nucleotides align to TRBD1. This CDR3 is 16 amino acids long. V was pared by 1 base and J by 6 bases, with 11 bases of the junction left unmatched. In germline, CDR1 is SQVTM, CDR2 ANQGSEA. CDR3 in amino acids: CSVEARQGEWAGELFF. CDR3 DNA sequence: TGCAGCGTTGAAGCGCGGCAGGGGGAATGGGCCGGGGAGCTGTTTTTT.

The chain joins TRBV3-1 (or the pseudogene TRBV3-2) to TRBJ1-1; 9 bases fit TRBD1. The V and J ends lost 2 bases and 6 bases, in that order; junction bases with no gene match: 16. The V gene's germline CDR1 is LGHDT and CDR2 YNNKEL (reference sequence). The CDR3 runs to 18 residues. In DNA, the CDR3 is TGTGCCAGCAGCCAATGGCGGTTTCTTGACAGGGGGTTCTCTGAAGCTTTCTTT. Amino acid sequence: CASSQWRFLDRGFSEAFF.

V and J are TRBV9 and TRBJ2-7, with 11 bases identical to TRBD2. The ends lost 0 bases at V and 4 bases at J; junction bases unmatched: 6. Germline CDR1 reads SGDLS; CDR2 reads YYNGEE. The CDR3 is 16 amino acids. The CDR3 DNA sequence: TGTGCCAGCAGCGTAGGGCCCGGGACTAGCGGTTACGAGCAGTACTTC. This translates into CASSVGPGTSGYEQYF.

This chain connects TRBV19 to TRBJ1-1; D gene unclear. This CDR3 is built from 15 residues. V was shortened by 4 bases and J by 0 bases, with 12 bases between the two germline ends. Germline V gene sequence: CDR1 LNHDA, CDR2 SQIVND (reference sequence). CDR3 sequence reads: CASSNRAGVNTEAFF. CDR3 coding DNA: TGTGCCAGTAGTAATAGGGCGGGCGTGAACACTGAAGCTTTCTTT. The whole variable domain, remainder taken from reference TRBV19 and TRBJ1-1, is DGGITQSPKYLFRKEGQNVTLSCEQNLNHDAMYWYRQDPGQGLRLIYYSQIVNDFQKGDIAEGYSVSREKKESFPLTVTSAQKNPTAFYLCASSNRAGVNTEAFFGQGTRLTVV.

This rearrangement joins TRBV29-1 to TRBJ2-7, with D possibly being TRBD1 (6 bases). V shed 4 bases and J shed 1 base, with 11 bases lying between them. The germline gives CDR1 SQVTM, CDR2 ANQGSEA. This CDR3 spans 13 amino acids. CDR3 DNA sequence: TGCAGCGTTGCCCGGACAGTTTCCTACGAGCAGTACTTC. Encoded protein: CSVARTVSYEQYF.